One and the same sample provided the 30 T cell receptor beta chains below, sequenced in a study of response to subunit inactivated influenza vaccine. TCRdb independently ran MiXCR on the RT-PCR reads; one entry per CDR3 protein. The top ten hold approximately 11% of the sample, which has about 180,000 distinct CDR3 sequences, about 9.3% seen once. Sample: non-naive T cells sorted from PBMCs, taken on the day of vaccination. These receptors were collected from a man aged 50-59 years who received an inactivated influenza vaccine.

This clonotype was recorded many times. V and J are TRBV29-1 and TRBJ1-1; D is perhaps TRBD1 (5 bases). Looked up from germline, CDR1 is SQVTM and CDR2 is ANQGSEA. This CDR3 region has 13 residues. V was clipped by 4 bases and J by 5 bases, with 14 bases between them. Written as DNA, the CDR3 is TGCAGCGTTGTTTTGGGGGGTTGGACTGAAGCTTTCTTT. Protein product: CSVVLGGWTEAFF.

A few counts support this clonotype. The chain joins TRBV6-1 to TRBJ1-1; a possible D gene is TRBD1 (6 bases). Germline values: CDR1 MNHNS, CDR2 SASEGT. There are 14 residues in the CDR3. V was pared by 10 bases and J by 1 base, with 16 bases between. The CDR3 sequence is CATTQGLENTEAFF. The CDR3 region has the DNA TGTGCCACGACTCAGGGGCTTGAGAACACTGAAGCTTTCTTT.

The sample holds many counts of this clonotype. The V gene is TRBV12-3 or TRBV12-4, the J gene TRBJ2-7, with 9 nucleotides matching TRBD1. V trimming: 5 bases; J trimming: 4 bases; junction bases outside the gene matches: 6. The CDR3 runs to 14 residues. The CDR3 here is CASSRTGAGYEQYF. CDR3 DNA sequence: TGTGCCAGCAGTCGGACAGGGGCAGGGTACGAGCAGTACTTC.

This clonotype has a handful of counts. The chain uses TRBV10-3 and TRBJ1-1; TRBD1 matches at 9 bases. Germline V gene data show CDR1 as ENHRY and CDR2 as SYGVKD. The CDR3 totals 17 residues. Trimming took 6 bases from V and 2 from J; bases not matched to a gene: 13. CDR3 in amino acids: CAISPDRGRLSNTEAFF. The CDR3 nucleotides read TGTGCCATCAGCCCGGACAGGGGCCGCCTTAGTAACACTGAAGCTTTCTTT.

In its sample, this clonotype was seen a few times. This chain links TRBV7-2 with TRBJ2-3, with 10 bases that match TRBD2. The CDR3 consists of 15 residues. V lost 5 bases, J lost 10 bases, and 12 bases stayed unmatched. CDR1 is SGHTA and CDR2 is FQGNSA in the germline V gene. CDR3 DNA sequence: TGTGCCAGCAGCCTCTCAGGGACTAGCGATTTGCCGCAGTATTTT. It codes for CASSLSGTSDLPQYF.

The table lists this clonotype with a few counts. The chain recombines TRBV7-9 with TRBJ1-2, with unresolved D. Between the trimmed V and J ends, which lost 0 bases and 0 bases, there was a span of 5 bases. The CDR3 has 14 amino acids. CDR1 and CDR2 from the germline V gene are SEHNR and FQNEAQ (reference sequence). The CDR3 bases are TGTGCCAGCAGCTTAGCCACAGCTAACTATGGCTACACCTTC. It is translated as CASSLATANYGYTF. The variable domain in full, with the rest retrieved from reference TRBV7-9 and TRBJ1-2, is DTGVSQNPRHKITKRGQNVTFRCDPISEHNRLYWYRQTLGQGPEFLTYFQNEAQLEKSRLLSDRFSAERPKGSFSTLEIQRTEQGDSAMYLCASSLATANYGYTFGSGTRLTVV.

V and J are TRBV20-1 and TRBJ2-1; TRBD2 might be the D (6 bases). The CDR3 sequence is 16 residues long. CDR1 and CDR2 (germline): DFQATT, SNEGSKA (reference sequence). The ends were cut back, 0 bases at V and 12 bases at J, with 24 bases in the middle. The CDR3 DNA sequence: TGCAGTGCTAGAGATCGGCTAGCGACCCAAAAAAGGGGGCAGTTCTTC. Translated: CSARDRLATQKRGQFF.

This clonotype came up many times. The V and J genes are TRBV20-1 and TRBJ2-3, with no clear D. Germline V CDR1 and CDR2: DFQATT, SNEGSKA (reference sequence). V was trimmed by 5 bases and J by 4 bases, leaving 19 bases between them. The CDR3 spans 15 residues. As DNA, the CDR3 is TGCAGTGCTGGAGTGGCGCAAAGGGTCCCAGATACGCAGTATTTT. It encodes CSAGVAQRVPDTQYF.

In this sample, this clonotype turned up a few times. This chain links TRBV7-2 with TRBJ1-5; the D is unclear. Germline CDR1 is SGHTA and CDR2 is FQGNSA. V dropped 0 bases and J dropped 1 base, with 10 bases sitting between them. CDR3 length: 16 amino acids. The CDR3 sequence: CASSLARPGSNQPQHF. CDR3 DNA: TGTGCCAGCAGCTTAGCGAGACCGGGGAGCAATCAGCCCCAGCATTTT.

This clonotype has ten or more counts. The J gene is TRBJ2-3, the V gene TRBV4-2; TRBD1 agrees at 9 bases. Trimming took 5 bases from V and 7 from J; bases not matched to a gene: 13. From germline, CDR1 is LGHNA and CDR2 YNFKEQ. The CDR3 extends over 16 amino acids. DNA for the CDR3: TGTGCCAGCAGCAGCACACAGGGGGCGCTTTGGAATACGCAGTATTTT. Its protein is CASSSTQGALWNTQYF.

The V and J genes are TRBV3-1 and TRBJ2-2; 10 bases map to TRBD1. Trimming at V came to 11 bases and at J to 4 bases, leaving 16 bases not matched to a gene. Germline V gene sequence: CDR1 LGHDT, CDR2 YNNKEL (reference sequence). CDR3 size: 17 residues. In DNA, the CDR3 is TGTGCCTCCACCCGTTTAGGGGGACAGGGGAGCACCGGGGAGCTGTTTTTT. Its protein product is CASTRLGGQGSTGELFF. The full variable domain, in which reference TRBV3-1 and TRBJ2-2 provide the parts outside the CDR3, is DTAVSQTPKYLVTQMGNDKSIKCEQNLGHDTMYWYKQDSKKFLKIMFSYNNKELIINETVPNRFSPKSPDKAHLNLHINSLELGDSAVYFCASTRLGGQGSTGELFFGEGSRLTVL.

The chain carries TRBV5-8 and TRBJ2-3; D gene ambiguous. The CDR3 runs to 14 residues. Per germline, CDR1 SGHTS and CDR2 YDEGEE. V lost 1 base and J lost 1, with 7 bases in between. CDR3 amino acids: CASSLPTGTDTQYF. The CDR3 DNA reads TGTGCCAGCAGCTTGCCTACCGGCACAGATACGCAGTATTTT. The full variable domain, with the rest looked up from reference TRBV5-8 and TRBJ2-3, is EAGVTQSPTHLIKTRGQQATLRCSPISGHTSVYWYQQALGLGLQFLLWYDEGEERNRGNFPPRFSGRQFPNYSSELNVNALELEDSALYLCASSLPTGTDTQYFGPGTRLTVL.

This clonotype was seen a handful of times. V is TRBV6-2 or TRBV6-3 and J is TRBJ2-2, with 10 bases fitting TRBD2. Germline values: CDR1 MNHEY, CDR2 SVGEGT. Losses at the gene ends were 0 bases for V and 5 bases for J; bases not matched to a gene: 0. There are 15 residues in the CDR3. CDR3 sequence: CASSYSTSGTGELFF. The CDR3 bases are TGTGCCAGCAGTTACTCGACTAGCGGGACCGGGGAGCTGTTTTTT.

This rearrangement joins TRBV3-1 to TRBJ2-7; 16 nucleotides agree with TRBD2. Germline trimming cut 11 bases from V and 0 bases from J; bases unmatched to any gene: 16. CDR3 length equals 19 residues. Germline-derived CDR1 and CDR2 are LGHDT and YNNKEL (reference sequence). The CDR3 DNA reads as TGTGCCCGCACCTCCCCGGGACTAGCGGGAGGGATCACCTCCTACGAGCAGTACTTC. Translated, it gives CARTSPGLAGGITSYEQYF.

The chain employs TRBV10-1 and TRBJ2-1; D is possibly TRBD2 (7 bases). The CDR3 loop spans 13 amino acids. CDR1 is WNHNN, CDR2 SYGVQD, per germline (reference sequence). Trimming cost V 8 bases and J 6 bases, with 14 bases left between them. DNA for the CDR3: TGCGCCAGCGCCATGGGAGGGGGCAATGAGCAGTTCTTC. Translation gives CASAMGGGNEQFF.

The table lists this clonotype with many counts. CDR3 region: CASSSGIYNEQFF. The CDR3 nucleotides read TGTGCCAGCAGCTCCGGGATTTACAATGAGCAGTTCTTC. The chain is built from TRBV7-9 and TRBJ2-1, with a tentative D call TRBD2 (5 bases). This CDR3 has 13 residues. With 4 bases removed from V and 4 bases from J, the gap between germline ends came to 8 bases. The germline V gene has CDR1 SEHNR and CDR2 FQNEAQ (reference sequence).

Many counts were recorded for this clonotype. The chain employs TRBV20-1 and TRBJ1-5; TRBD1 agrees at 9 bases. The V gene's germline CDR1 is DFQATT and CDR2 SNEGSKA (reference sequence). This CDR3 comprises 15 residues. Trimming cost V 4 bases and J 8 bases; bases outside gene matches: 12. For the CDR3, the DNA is TGCAGTGCTATCGCGACTACAGGGGGCGCGGAGCCCCAGCATTTT. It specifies CSAIATTGGAEPQHF.

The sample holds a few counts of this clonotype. CDR3 protein: CSARGHFGEKLFF. The CDR3, as DNA: TGCAGTGCTAGAGGGCATTTCGGGGAAAAACTGTTTTTT. V is TRBV20-1 and J is TRBJ1-4; D unclear. Per the germline V gene, CDR1 is DFQATT and CDR2 is SNEGSKA (reference sequence). There are 13 residues in the CDR3. V shed 1 base and J shed 8 bases, with 11 bases lying between them.

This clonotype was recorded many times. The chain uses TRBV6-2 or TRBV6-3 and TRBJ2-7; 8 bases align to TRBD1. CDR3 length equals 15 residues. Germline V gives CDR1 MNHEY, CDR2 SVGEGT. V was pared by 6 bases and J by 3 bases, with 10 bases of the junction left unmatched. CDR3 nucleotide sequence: TGTGCCAGCAGGGAGCAGGGGGCGCGAATCTACGAGCAGTACTTC. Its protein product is CASREQGARIYEQYF.

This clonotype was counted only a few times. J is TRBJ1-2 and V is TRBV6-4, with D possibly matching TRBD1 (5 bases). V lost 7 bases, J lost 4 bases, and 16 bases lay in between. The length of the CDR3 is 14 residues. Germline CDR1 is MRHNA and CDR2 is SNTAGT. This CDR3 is CASTPEAGSYGYTF. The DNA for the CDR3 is TGTGCCAGCACCCCCGAGGCAGGGAGCTATGGCTACACCTTC.

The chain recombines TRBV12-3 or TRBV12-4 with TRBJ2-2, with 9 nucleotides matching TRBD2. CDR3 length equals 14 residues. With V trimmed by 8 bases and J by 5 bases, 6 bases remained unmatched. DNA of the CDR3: TGTGCCAGCTCCTTAGCGGGGGAGACCGGGGAGCTGTTTTTT. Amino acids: CASSLAGETGELFF.

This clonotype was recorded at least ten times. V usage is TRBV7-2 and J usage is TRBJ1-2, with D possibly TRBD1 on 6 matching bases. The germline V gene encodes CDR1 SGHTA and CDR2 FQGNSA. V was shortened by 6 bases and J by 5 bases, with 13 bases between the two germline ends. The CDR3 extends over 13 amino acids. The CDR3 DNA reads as TGTGCCAGCAGTCCTATACAGGGATATGGCTACACCTTC. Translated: CASSPIQGYGYTF.

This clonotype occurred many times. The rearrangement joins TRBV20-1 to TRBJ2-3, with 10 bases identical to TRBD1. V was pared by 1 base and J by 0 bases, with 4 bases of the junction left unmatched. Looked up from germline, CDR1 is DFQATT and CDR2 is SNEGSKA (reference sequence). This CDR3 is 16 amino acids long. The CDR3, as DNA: TGCAGTGCTAGAGCGACAGGGGGCTTAAGCACAGATACGCAGTATTTT. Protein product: CSARATGGLSTDTQYF.

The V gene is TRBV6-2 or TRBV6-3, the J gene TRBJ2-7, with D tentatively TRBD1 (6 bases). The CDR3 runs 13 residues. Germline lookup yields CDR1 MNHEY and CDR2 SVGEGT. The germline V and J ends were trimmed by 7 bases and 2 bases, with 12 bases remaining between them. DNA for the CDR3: TGTGCCAGCAACTCCGGGACACCCTACGAGCAGTACTTC. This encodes CASNSGTPYEQYF.

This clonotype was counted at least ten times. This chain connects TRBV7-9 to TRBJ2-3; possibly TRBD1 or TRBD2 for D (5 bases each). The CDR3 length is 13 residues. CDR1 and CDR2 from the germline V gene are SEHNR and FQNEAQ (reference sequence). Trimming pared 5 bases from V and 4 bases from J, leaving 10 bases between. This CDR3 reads CASSLGPSDTQYF. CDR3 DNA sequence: TGTGCCAGCAGCCTGGGACCCTCAGATACGCAGTATTTT.

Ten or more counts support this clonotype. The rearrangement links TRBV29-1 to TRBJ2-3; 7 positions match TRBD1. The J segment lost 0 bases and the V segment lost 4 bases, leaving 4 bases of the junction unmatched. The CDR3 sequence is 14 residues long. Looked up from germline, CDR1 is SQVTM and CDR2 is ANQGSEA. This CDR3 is CSVADRTSTDTQYF. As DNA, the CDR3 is TGCAGCGTTGCGGACAGGACTAGCACAGATACGCAGTATTTT.

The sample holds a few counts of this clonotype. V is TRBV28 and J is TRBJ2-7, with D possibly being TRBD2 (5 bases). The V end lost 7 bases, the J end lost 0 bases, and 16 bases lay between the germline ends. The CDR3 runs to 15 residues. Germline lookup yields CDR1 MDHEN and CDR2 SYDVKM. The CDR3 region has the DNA TGTGCCAGCACCGGCTCAGCGGAAACCTCCTACGAGCAGTACTTC. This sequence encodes CASTGSAETSYEQYF.

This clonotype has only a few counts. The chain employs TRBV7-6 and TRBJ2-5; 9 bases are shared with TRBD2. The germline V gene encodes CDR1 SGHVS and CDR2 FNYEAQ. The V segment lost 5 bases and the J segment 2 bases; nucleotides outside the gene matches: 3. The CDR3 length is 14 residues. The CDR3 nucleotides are TGTGCCAGCAGCCCGACTAGCGGACAAGAGACCCAGTACTTC. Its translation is CASSPTSGQETQYF.

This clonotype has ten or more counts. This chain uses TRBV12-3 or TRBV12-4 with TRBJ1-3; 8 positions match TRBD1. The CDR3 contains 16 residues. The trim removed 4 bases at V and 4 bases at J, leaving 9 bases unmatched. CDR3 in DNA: TGTGCCAGCAGTTCCCAGGACAGGGTGACCGGAAACACCATATATTTT. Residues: CASSSQDRVTGNTIYF.

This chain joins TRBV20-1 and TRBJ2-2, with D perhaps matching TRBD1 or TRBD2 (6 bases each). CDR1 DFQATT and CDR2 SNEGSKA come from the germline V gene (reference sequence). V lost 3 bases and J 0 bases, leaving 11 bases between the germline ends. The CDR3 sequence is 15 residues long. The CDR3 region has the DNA TGCAGTGCTAGGGGGGGCCACGCGAACACCGGGGAGCTGTTTTTT. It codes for CSARGGHANTGELFF.